This T cell receptor (beta chain) was recovered during a study of blood T cell repertoires in COVID-19 (dated by TCRdb to 2020 to 2022). At the level of the whole study: Collaborator samples came from the United States, Italy and Spain and covered acute and convalescent phases of COVID-19. Where available, HLA class I and class II types were obtained from metadata supplied by the sample provider rather than from assay-based typing. A freely available public database, intended as a resource for researchers studying the immune response to SARS-CoV-2, is where the repertoires were released. Subjects who had been exposed to COVID-19, were actively infected with it, or had recovered from it provided the deeply sampled blood TCRbeta repertoires that made up the dataset. Samples came from the ongoing ImmuneRACE study (first 160 participants) plus 1,254 subjects from 6 global collaborators. The sample metadata nearly always contained a de-identified subject ID, COVID-19 status, age in years and sex. The prospective study material was composed of cDNA or gDNA derived from T cells, B-cell-depleted T cells, or PBMCs. On the study overall, not on this receptor specifically: The quantity of clinical and demographic metadata differed by source and by participant and was supplied without curation.

TCRbeta CDR3 regions were amplified from genomic DNA using the immunoSEQ Assay, a bias-controlled multiplex PCR. Under the source paper's analysis protocol: Nucleated cell counts per sample were estimated from amplification of reference gene primers within the assay. Sequence reads were collapsed and filtered to measure the absolute abundance of every unique TCRbeta CDR3 rearrangement. Productive Simpson clonality was computed per sample as the square root of Simpson's diversity index over productive rearrangements. The table was pulled from immuneACCESS by TCRdb, which kept in-frame rearrangements only. Such tables lose some clones; where checked, under half of the loss comes from unresolved V genes, and the rest has no known cause. From that table come the V and J calls and clone size; the DNA was used to work out D and trimming. The sample yields about 160,000 clones; 92% were counted once. The leading ten clones occupy approximately 4.9% of the sample.

One collaborating source in Seattle enrolled patients while the patients were actively infected and followed the patients over time throughout the course of disease. The collaborating institutions used their own protocols to collect whole blood in K2EDTA tubes. Collaborator samples were shipped for TCRbeta analysis as frozen whole blood, isolated PBMCs, or DNA extracted from either sample type. V and J are trimmed by 5 bases and 2 bases, and the gene matches miss 6 bases of the junction. Based on the germline V gene, the CDR1 and CDR2 sequences are SGHTA and FQGTGA. The CDR3 measures 15 amino acids from cysteine to phenylalanine. Only the CDR3 part of the read is kept: 45 bases, read in frame from the first base. Turning to this clone: The specificity of this receptor is unknown. No quality values exist for individual bases; no much larger clone is one base distant.

The sequenced material came from peripheral blood. In this chain, TRBV7-3 is recombined with TRBJ2-1, with 7 middle bases fitting TRBD1. This TCR was recovered from a man younger than 40 with COVID-19, enrolled during active disease. The CDR3 in this case is CASSPQGVAYNEQFF. In nucleotide form, the sequence is TGTGCCAGCAGCCCCCAGGGGGTCGCCTACAATGAGCAGTTCTTC.